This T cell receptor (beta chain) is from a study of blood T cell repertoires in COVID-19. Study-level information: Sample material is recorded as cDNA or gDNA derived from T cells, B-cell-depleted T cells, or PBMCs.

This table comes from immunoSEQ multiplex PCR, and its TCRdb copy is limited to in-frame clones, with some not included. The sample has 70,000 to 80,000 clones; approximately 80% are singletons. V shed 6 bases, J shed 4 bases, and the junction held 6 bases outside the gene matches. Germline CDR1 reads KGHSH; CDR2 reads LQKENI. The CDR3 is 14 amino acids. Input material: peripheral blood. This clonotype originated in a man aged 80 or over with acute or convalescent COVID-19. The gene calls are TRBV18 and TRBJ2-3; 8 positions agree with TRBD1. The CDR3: CASSPDRVADTQYF. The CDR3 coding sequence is TGTGCCAGCTCTCCGGACAGGGTTGCAGATACGCAGTATTTT. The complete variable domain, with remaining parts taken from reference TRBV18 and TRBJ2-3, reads NAGVMQNPRHLVRRRGQEARLRCSPMKGHSHVYWYRQLPEEGLKFMVYLQKENIIDESGMPKERFSAEFPKEGPSILRIQQVVRGDSAAYFCASSPDRVADTQYFGPGTRLTVL.